This TCR beta chain was sequenced for a study of blood T cell repertoires in COVID-19. Looking at the study overall: From the United States, Italy and Spain came samples of acute and convalescent COVID-19. PBMCs, B-cell-depleted T cells, or T cells were the source of the cDNA or gDNA that made up the material.

The Seattle patients joined while their infection was active and were tracked longitudinally afterward. The repertoire was sequenced with immunoSEQ multiplex PCR; TCRdb's copy has only in-frame clones and lacks some. The sample has some 300,000 clones; just under 90% are singletons. Trimming removed 1 base from V and 1 base from J; junction bases left unmatched: 4. Germline assignment: CDR1 SGHVS and CDR2 FNYEAQ. The CDR3 sequence is 17 residues long. The genes are TRBV7-6 and TRBJ2-6, with TRBD2 matching over 7 bases. The TCR was taken from a woman in her forties or fifties with COVID-19, enrolled during active disease. Sequenced input: peripheral blood. The chain's CDR3 is CASSLVRGESGANVLTF. CDR3 DNA: TGTGCCAGCAGCTTAGTCCGGGGGGAGTCTGGGGCCAACGTCCTGACTTTC.